The 32 T cell receptor beta chains reported below all come from one sample, sequenced in a study of blood T cell repertoires in COVID-19 (dated by TCRdb to between 2020 and 2021). Preparation of the library involved the immunoSEQ multiplex PCR assay. The table comes from immuneACCESS by way of TCRdb, which keeps in-frame sequences with V and J called. Part of the clones is missing from these tables; in studies checked, under half for an unresolved V gene and the rest for unknown reasons. The sample has roughly 110,000 clones on record, 82% of them singletons. 6.5% to 10% of the sample lies in the top ten. The sequencing input was peripheral blood. The receptors derive from a man between 65 and 79 years old with acute or convalescent COVID-19.

This chain links TRBV2 with TRBJ1-1, with 7 bases aligning to TRBD1. J gave up 4 bases and V 1 base, and 6 bases lay outside the gene matches. Germline CDR1 SNHLY, CDR2 FYNNEI. The CDR3 is 15 amino acids. The CDR3 loop reads CASSEGQGYGTEAFF. The CDR3 DNA reads as TGTGCCAGCAGTGAAGGACAGGGATATGGCACTGAAGCTTTCTTT.

This rearrangement joins TRBV6-5 to TRBJ1-1, with a weak D call TRBD1 (5 bases). Trimming removed 2 bases at V and 10 bases at J, with 11 bases between. Germline V gene data show CDR1 as MNHEY and CDR2 as SVGAGI. The CDR3 covers 12 residues. In nucleotides, the CDR3 is TGTGCCAGCAGTTACAACGGCCAGGGAGCTTTCTTT. Its protein is CASSYNGQGAFF.

This chain joins TRBV28 and TRBJ1-2; 8 bases match TRBD1. V lost 4 bases to trimming and J lost 2 bases; unmatched junction nucleotides: 6. CDR1 and CDR2 from the germline V gene are MDHEN and SYDVKM. The CDR3 length is 15 residues. The CDR3 is CASSYTGGGNYGYTF. The CDR3 DNA reads as TGTGCCAGCAGTTACACAGGGGGGGGGAACTATGGCTACACCTTC.

This chain joins TRBV5-1 and TRBJ1-1; TRBD1 is a possible D gene (5 bases). CDR1 and CDR2 (germline): SGHRS, YFSETQ. The CDR3 runs 14 residues. The germline V and J ends were trimmed by 6 bases and 0 bases, with 12 bases remaining between them. The CDR3 spells CASNAGNMNTEAFF. CDR3 DNA: TGCGCCAGCAACGCAGGGAACATGAACACTGAAGCTTTCTTT. Filled out from reference TRBV5-1 and TRBJ1-1, the complete variable domain reads KAGVTQTPRYLIKTRGQQVTLSCSPISGHRSVSWYQQTPGQGLQFLFEYFSETQRNKGNFPGRFSGRQFSNSRSEMNVSTLELGDSALYLCASNAGNMNTEAFFGQGTRLTVV.

The gene calls are TRBV19 and TRBJ1-5; unclear D gene. With 3 bases removed from V and 6 bases from J, the gap between germline ends came to 12 bases. The CDR3 has 14 residues. The V gene's germline CDR1 is LNHDA and CDR2 SQIVND (reference sequence). The chain's CDR3 is CASSIKEGGQPQHF. The CDR3 DNA reads TGTGCCAGTAGTATTAAGGAGGGAGGTCAGCCCCAGCATTTT.

The rearrangement links TRBV18 to TRBJ1-6; D not resolved. V lost 3 bases and J 5 bases, leaving 14 bases between the germline ends. The germline gives CDR1 KGHSH, CDR2 LQKENI. The CDR3 runs to 16 residues. Here the CDR3 reads CASSPVPALDNSPLHF. The CDR3, as DNA: TGTGCCAGCTCACCCGTCCCAGCGTTGGATAATTCACCCCTCCACTTT.

The chain employs TRBV9 and TRBJ2-1, with 12 bases matching TRBD2. This CDR3 has 15 residues. Unmatched junction bases numbered 8, after V lost 7 bases and J lost 6 bases. From germline, CDR1 is SGDLS and CDR2 YYNGEE. The CDR3 DNA is TGTGCCAGCGCAGTACTAGCGGGGGGTAGCAATGAGCAGTTCTTC. It specifies CASAVLAGGSNEQFF.

This chain joins TRBV21-1 and TRBJ1-5. TRBV21-1 is a pseudogene locus. CDR3 length: 14 amino acids. CDR3 in DNA: TGTGCCAGCAGCAAAGTGGGGGGGGATCAGCCCCAGCATTTT. Translated: CASSKVGGDQPQHF.

This chain joins TRBV28 and TRBJ2-3, with D perhaps TRBD2 (6 bases). Between the trimmed V and J ends, which lost 6 bases and 0 bases, there was a span of 19 bases. The CDR3 length is 17 residues. CDR1 is MDHEN, CDR2 SYDVKM, per germline. Written as DNA, the CDR3 is TGTGCCAGCAGCCTACCGGGACTCGGCTCTAGCACAGATACGCAGTATTTT. Protein product: CASSLPGLGSSTDTQYF.

This clone appeared a few times. The rearrangement links TRBV19 to TRBJ1-3, with a weak D call TRBD1 (5 bases). The germline V gene encodes CDR1 LNHDA and CDR2 SQIVND (reference sequence). The CDR3 consists of 11 residues. The V end lost 9 bases, the J end lost 8 bases, and 11 bases lay between the germline ends. CDR3 nucleotide sequence: TGTGCCAGGGCAGGGTTAGACACCATATATTTT. This sequence encodes CARAGLDTIYF.

This chain joins TRBV7-8 and TRBJ1-1; 8 nucleotides line up with TRBD1. This CDR3 region has 17 residues. Germline assignment: CDR1 SGHVS and CDR2 FQNEAQ. After removal of 5 bases from V and 2 bases from J, the junction contained 13 bases not matched to a gene. The CDR3 DNA sequence: TGTGCCAGCAGCCTTTCATTGAGACAGGGGATTAACACTGAAGCTTTCTTT. Protein sequence: CASSLSLRQGINTEAFF. The full variable domain, rest sourced from reference TRBV7-8 and TRBJ1-1, is GAGVSQSPRYKVAKRGQDVALRCDPISGHVSLFWYQQALGQGPEFLTYFQNEAQLDKSGLPSDRFFAERPEGSVSTLKIQRTQQEDSAVYLCASSLSLRQGINTEAFFGQGTRLTVV.

This chain's CDR3 is CASSHGLADEQFF. The DNA of the CDR3 is TGTGCCAGCAGCCATGGACTAGCTGATGAGCAGTTCTTC. The chain joins TRBV4-2 to TRBJ2-1, with 8 nucleotides matching TRBD2. From germline, CDR1 is LGHNA and CDR2 YNFKEQ. V lost 3 bases, J lost 8 bases, and 3 bases stayed unmatched. The CDR3 spans 13 residues.

The genes are TRBV4-2 and TRBJ2-2; D ambiguous. Trimming removed 0 bases from V and 1 base from J, with 9 bases in between. The germline CDR1 and CDR2 sequences are LGHNA and YNFKEQ. CDR3 length equals 16 residues. CDR3 loop: CASSQETLRNTGELFF. Here the CDR3 DNA reads TGTGCCAGCAGCCAAGAAACTCTTAGGAACACCGGGGAGCTGTTTTTT.

This clone was counted between two and nine times. The V call is TRBV30, the J call TRBJ1-4; D is perhaps TRBD1 (6 bases). CDR1 is GTSNPN, CDR2 SVGIG, per germline (reference sequence). This CDR3 has 12 amino acids. V was clipped by 4 bases and J by 4 bases, with 7 bases between them. The CDR3 here is CAWTGVNEKLFF. The CDR3 DNA reads as TGTGCCTGGACAGGGGTTAATGAAAAACTGTTTTTT. The full variable domain, rest sourced from reference TRBV30 and TRBJ1-4, is SQTIHQWPATLVQPVGSPLSLECTVEGTSNPNLYWYRQAAGRGLQLLFYSVGIGQISSEVPQNLSASRPQDRQFILSSKKLLLSDSGFYLCAWTGVNEKLFFGSGTQLSVL.

This clone has a single count. This chain uses TRBV7-3 with TRBJ1-3; tentatively, D is TRBD1 (6 bases). Germline values: CDR1 SGHTA, CDR2 FQGTGA. The CDR3 loop spans 17 amino acids. Trimming left V 5 bases short and J 2 bases short, with 19 bases between. For the CDR3, the DNA is TGTGCCAGCAGCCCAAGGCCCGGGACATCTCCTGGAAACACCATATATTTT. Encoded protein: CASSPRPGTSPGNTIYF.

The gene calls are TRBV6-1 and TRBJ1-2; the match to TRBD1 covers 7 bases. The CDR3 has 15 amino acids. The junction had 7 bases not matched to a gene; V was cut back by 1 base and J by 5 bases. Germline CDR1 reads MNHNS; CDR2 reads SASEGT. The CDR3 loop is CASSEERGPGYGYTF. In DNA form, the CDR3 reads TGTGCCAGCAGTGAAGAAAGGGGGCCGGGGTATGGCTACACCTTC.

This clone is a singleton in its sample. The chain combines TRBV21-1 with TRBJ2-5; the table calls TRBD1, which could not be checked here. TRBV21-1 is assigned pseudogene status. CDR3 length: 16 residues. The CDR3, as DNA: TGTGCCAGCACCCCCCCGGGACAGGGCCGGCAAGAGACCCAGTACTTC. This encodes CASTPPGQGRQETQYF.

A single count supports this clone. The chain recombines TRBV9 with TRBJ2-1; TRBD2 is a possible D gene (7 bases). With 0 bases removed from V and 3 bases from J, the gap between germline ends came to 16 bases. CDR1 and CDR2 from the germline V gene are SGDLS and YYNGEE. The CDR3 has 17 residues. The CDR3 loop is CASSVAIGGAFYNEQFF. The CDR3 DNA reads TGTGCCAGCAGCGTAGCAATTGGGGGGGCGTTCTACAATGAGCAGTTCTTC.

The rearrangement joins TRBV6-2 or TRBV6-3 to TRBJ2-7; D gene uncertain. The CDR3 sequence is 12 residues long. Germline CDR1 is MNHEY and CDR2 is SVGEGT. Trimming left V 4 bases short and J 4 bases short, with 8 bases between. CDR3 protein: CASSFPEYEQYF. CDR3 nucleotide sequence: TGTGCCAGCAGTTTCCCTGAGTACGAGCAGTACTTC.

The chain joins TRBV10-1 to TRBJ2-1; TRBD2 aligns across 14 bases. V lost 4 bases and J lost 10; bases outside the gene matches: 6. This CDR3 comprises 15 residues. CDR1 and CDR2 (germline): WNHNN, SYGVQD (reference sequence). The CDR3, as DNA: TGCGCCAGCAGTGGGACTAGCGGGGGGATAGAGGAGCAGTTCTTC. Its protein product is CASSGTSGGIEEQFF.

J is TRBJ2-1 and V is TRBV28; D call uncertain. The germline gives CDR1 MDHEN, CDR2 SYDVKM. The CDR3 extends over 14 amino acids. Deletions cut 7 bases from V and 7 bases from J, with 17 bases between. The CDR3 reads CASTLSEATNEQFF. The CDR3 nucleotides are TGTGCCAGCACCCTGAGTGAAGCGACTAATGAGCAGTTCTTC.

This rearrangement joins TRBV10-3 to TRBJ2-2, with 7 bases that match TRBD2. CDR3 length: 13 amino acids. The ends lost 5 bases at V and 3 bases at J; junction bases unmatched: 0. Germline V gene lookup returns CDR1 ENHRY and CDR2 SYGVKD. The CDR3 sequence: CAISLADTGELFF. The DNA for the CDR3 is TGTGCCATCAGTCTAGCGGACACCGGGGAGCTGTTTTTT.

The chain links TRBV28 to TRBJ1-4; 9 bases are shared with TRBD1. The CDR3 runs to 14 residues. The V segment lost 6 bases and the J segment 8 bases; nucleotides outside the gene matches: 7. Germline V gene sequence: CDR1 MDHEN, CDR2 SYDVKM. The chain's CDR3 is CASRETGGREKLFF. Written as DNA, the CDR3 is TGTGCCAGCAGAGAGACAGGGGGAAGGGAAAAACTGTTTTTT.

The gene calls are TRBV6-1 and TRBJ2-7; TRBD1 aligns across 8 bases. V shed 3 bases and J 2 bases; nucleotides not matched to a gene: 6. Germline V lookup: CDR1 MNHNS, CDR2 SASEGT. The CDR3 spans 15 residues. In nucleotides, the CDR3 is TGTGCCAGCAGTGAGGGACAGGCTTCCACCTACGAGCAGTACTTC. Residues: CASSEGQASTYEQYF.

The chain couples TRBV11-2 to TRBJ1-4; D unresolved. CDR1 and CDR2 (germline): SGHAT, FQNNGV. The V end was cut by 3 bases, the J end by 5 bases, with 7 bases between. The CDR3 is 13 residues long. The CDR3 region has the DNA TGTGCCAGCAGCTTGAGTCGAAATGAAAAACTGTTTTTT. Translation: CASSLSRNEKLFF.

CDR3 in amino acids: CASTETGSTDTQYF. The DNA for the CDR3 is TGTGCCAGCACCGAGACAGGGAGTACAGATACGCAGTATTTT. The chain is built from TRBV6-5 and TRBJ2-3; 7 bases line up with TRBD1. V dropped 7 bases and J dropped 3; count of bases not matched to a gene: 7. The CDR3 runs 14 residues. In germline, CDR1 is MNHEY, CDR2 SVGAGI.

The chain has TRBV25-1 and TRBJ2-2; D perhaps matches TRBD1 (6 bases). The CDR3 runs to 15 residues. Trimming took off 1 base at V and 6 bases at J, with 12 bases between the two ends. Germline assignment: CDR1 MGHDK and CDR2 SYGVNS. CDR3 sequence: CASSEFTGLAGELFF. CDR3 nucleotide sequence: TGTGCCAGCAGTGAATTCACAGGGCTAGCCGGGGAGCTGTTTTTT.

The chain uses TRBV28 and TRBJ1-2; 9 bases are shared with TRBD1. J gave up 2 bases and V 8 bases, and 3 bases lay outside the gene matches. This CDR3 region has 13 residues. CDR1 and CDR2 from the germline V gene are MDHEN and SYDVKM. The CDR3 here is CASGQGMNYGYTF. DNA of the CDR3: TGTGCCAGCGGACAGGGGATGAACTATGGCTACACCTTC.

A few counts support this clone. The chain joins TRBV28 to TRBJ1-5; D gene uncertain. Germline V lookup: CDR1 MDHEN, CDR2 SYDVKM. The CDR3 sequence is 15 residues long. With 6 bases removed from V and 7 bases from J, the gap between germline ends came to 19 bases. The CDR3 DNA reads as TGTGCCAGCAGCCAAACCCAGGTTCCACCCCAGCCCCAGCATTTT. It codes for CASSQTQVPPQPQHF.

The rearrangement joins TRBV30 to TRBJ1-5; no clear D. The germline CDR1 and CDR2 sequences are GTSNPN and SVGIG (reference sequence). V was shortened by 2 bases and J by 4 bases, with 9 bases between the two germline ends. The CDR3 covers 13 residues. CDR3 coding DNA: TGTGCCTGGAGTCGGCAGGAAAATCAGCCCCAGCATTTT. Translating it yields CAWSRQENQPQHF.

The chain combines TRBV10-1 with TRBJ2-5, with 10 nucleotides matching TRBD2. The CDR3 contains 16 residues. Losses at the gene ends were 0 bases for V and 2 bases for J; bases not matched to a gene: 3. The V gene's germline CDR1 is WNHNN and CDR2 SYGVQD (reference sequence). CDR3 in DNA: TGCGCCAGCAGTGAGTCGGCTAGCGGGGGACAAGAGACCCAGTACTTC. Its protein product is CASSESASGGQETQYF.

V and J are TRBV10-1 and TRBJ2-1; 9 bases line up with TRBD2. The CDR3 runs to 16 residues. The germline gives CDR1 WNHNN, CDR2 SYGVQD (reference sequence). V lost 4 bases and J lost 7; bases outside the gene matches: 11. The CDR3 protein is CASSVSPGGGANEQFF. The CDR3 nucleotides read TGCGCCAGCAGTGTTTCTCCTGGCGGGGGGGCAAATGAGCAGTTCTTC.